This T cell receptor (beta chain) stems from a study of T cells after yellow fever vaccination. The CDR3 is 16 residues long. Per the germline V gene, CDR1 is SGHRS and CDR2 is YFSETQ. Trimming took 6 bases from V and 3 from J; bases not matched to a gene: 10. From the 5' RACE reads, TCRdb called clonotypes with MiXCR, one entry per CDR3 protein. The sample lists 450,000 to 600,000 distinct CDR3 sequences; roughly a sixth were seen once. The sample was PBMCs, taken 5 days after the first yellow fever vaccination. The clonotype was recovered from a young man who received the YFV17D yellow fever vaccine. The J gene is TRBJ2-3, the V gene TRBV5-1; 10 positions agree with TRBD1. CDR3 residues: CASTLTRDRGTDTQYF. In nucleotides, the CDR3 is TGCGCCAGCACGCTCACCCGGGACAGGGGTACAGATACGCAGTATTTT.